This T cell receptor beta chain derives from a study of T cells in Graves' hyperthyroidism and ophthalmopathy (dated by TCRdb to 2018 to 2020). Turning to the overall study: Peripheral blood was collected at initial diagnosis, before any treatment. To identify distinguishing TCR V-J signatures, a discovery cohort of around 100 patients was used, comprising roughly 45 with Graves' ophthalmopathy and under 60 with stable Graves' hyperthyroidism. Prospective prediction of ophthalmopathy was tested in an independent validation cohort consisting of some 20 hyperthyroidism patients and around 16 patients who later progressed to ophthalmopathy. The roughly 91 discovery patients were randomly divided into training and test sets at a 7:3 ratio. Thyroid tissue and blood T-cell repertoires from six or seven Graves' hyperthyroidism patients were also compared in the study. Following sampling, methimazole starting at 30 mg daily was given to hyperthyroidism patients, and high-dose intravenous methylprednisolone was given to ophthalmopathy patients. The paper describes TCR Vbeta CDR3 sequencing of 140 or so peripheral blood samples, made up of under 50 ophthalmopathy patients, more than 70 hyperthyroidism patients and some 17 progressor patients.

From the cysteine up to the phenylalanine, the CDR3 has a length of 15 residues. Just CDR3 DNA is preserved here, 45 bases in frame from base 1. CDR1 is given as SGHVS and CDR2 as FQNEAQ, both from the germline V gene. V is reduced by 4 bases and J by 1 base, leaving a spacing of 13 bases between them. The TCR beta CDR3 regions were amplified from RNA transcripts. A first-round RT-PCR of the TCR CDR3 used the HTBI primer set with the Qiagen OneStep RT-PCR kit. The libraries were constructed in a second round of multiplex PCR and then size-selected and purified. Paired-end sequencing of the libraries was performed with 100 bp reads on an Illumina HiSeq2000. The original methods were these. SOAPnuke was used to process the raw data, removing reads that contained adapters or uncalled bases, had a mean Phred below 15, or lacked an exact match to the constant primer or identifier. COPE v1.2.5 was used to merge the high-quality paired reads, and each unique nucleotide sequence was defined as a clonotype. MiTCR v1.1 was used to align clonotypes to the IMGT TRBV, TRBD and TRBJ reference segments. The analysis was restricted to V-J combinations with a frequency above 0.0001, which together covered roughly 99% of the repertoires. A TCS score was defined as the ratio between F50 (clonal expansion) and ExV (chaos), using BLOSUM62-based TCRdist between CDR3 peptides within each V-J. Welch's t-statistics and random forest reduced 500 to 550 V-J features to about 12, which were used in a naive Bayes classifier (R e1071). In TCRdb, the public reads were trimmed at Q25 with fastp and aligned with MiXCR, with productive beta chains retained. All rows with the same CDR3 protein become a single entry with the most common DNA and genes. TCRdb's processing, not the authors', yielded these V and J calls. The sample has about 770,000 distinct CDR3 sequences on record, about 19% of them singletons. The ten most abundant clones make up over 15% of the sample.

Points on this clonotype: Its antigen has not been determined. Per-base quality was not reported, and no clone a single base away is much larger than it.

Results and caveats for the whole study, not just this receptor: Sample size was not statistically predetermined, and blinding of investigators to group allocation was not performed. In cross-validation, a model built on a 13 V-J signature told ophthalmopathy apart from stable hyperthyroidism with less than 90% sensitivity and roughly 81% specificity, and in testing the same model reached 80%/75%. Blood samples also contained most of the expanded thyroid clonotypes (frequency above 0.001), which suggests that blood repertoires may reflect thyroid immune responses. In validation, the model predicted progression to ophthalmopathy with approximately 71% sensitivity and 72.22% specificity, a median of about 6.7 months before onset.

Hyperthyroidism patients were newly diagnosed, had a disease duration of under 2 months, and were aged 18 to 65 years. Patients with uncontrolled infections, other autoimmune diseases, pregnancy or lactation were excluded. Diagnoses were based on clinical symptoms, serum thyroxine and TRAb, thyroid ultrasound and orbital computed tomography. Blood from progressor patients was drawn when they were first diagnosed with hyperthyroidism, before any ophthalmopathy symptoms appeared. Ficoll-Paque density gradient centrifugation was used to isolate PBMCs from around 10 ml of fresh peripheral blood. Progressor patients were first diagnosed with Graves' hyperthyroidism and then developed ophthalmopathy during follow-up. Total RNA was extracted using Trizol reagent, and RNA quality was assessed on an Agilent 2100 Bioanalyzer.

Here the chain combines TRBV7-8 and TRBJ1-1; TRBD1 is a possible D gene, resting on 6 matching bases. This clonotype originated in a woman aged 50 to 60 with Graves' hyperthyroidism that later progressed to Graves' ophthalmopathy. The sequencing sample was made of blood. The CDR3 in this case is CASSSSGVRNTEAFF. The DNA reads TGTGCCAGCAGCTCGTCAGGGGTCAGGAACACTGAAGCTTTCTTT. The reference TRBV7-8 and TRBJ1-1 proteins fill in what lies around the CDR3, so the full variable domain reads GAGVSQSPRYKVAKRGQDVALRCDPISGHVSLFWYQQALGQGPEFLTYFQNEAQLDKSGLPSDRFFAERPEGSVSTLKIQRTQQEDSAVYLCASSSSGVRNTEAFFGQGTRLTVV.